This T cell receptor beta chain is from a study of blood T cell repertoires in COVID-19. The germline gives CDR1 SGHTA, CDR2 FQGTGA. The V gene end was trimmed by 2 bases and the J gene end by 7 bases; junction bases not matched to a gene: 12. The CDR3 loop spans 17 amino acids. Sequenced by immunoSEQ multiplex PCR; TCRdb stores in-frame clones only, minus some. This table has some 85,000 clones, approximately 80% appearing once. The clonotype comes from a man in his sixties or seventies with COVID-19, enrolled during active disease. The sequenced sample was peripheral blood. The genes are TRBV7-3 and TRBJ2-1; TRBD1 aligns across 9 bases. The CDR3 DNA is TGTGCCAGCAGCTTACTTAATAGTACAGGGGGCCAAAATGAGCAGTTCTTC. Translation: CASSLLNSTGGQNEQFF.